This is a list of T cell receptor beta chains from one sample in a study of CD8 T cells in Susac syndrome. Using its own MiXCR run on the immunoSEQ multiplex PCR reads, TCRdb lists one record per CDR3 protein. In the table there are approximately 140,000 distinct CDR3 sequences, 80% to 85% of which are singletons. Sequencing used CD8+ T cells from PBMCs. Every receptor here comes from a human donor with multiple sclerosis. CDR3s include the opening cysteine and the closing phenylalanine or tryptophan. The D gene is left open where the match is weak. Some rows have no size entry. The others give once, few or many, or a class for an expanded clone.

j_call,d_call,v_call,clone_size,cdr3_nt,cdr3_aa
TRBJ2-1,.,TRBV19,.,TGTGCCAGTATGGGAGCGGGTTTCGATGAGCAGTTCTTC,CASMGAGFDEQFF
TRBJ1-1,.,TRBV28,.,TGTGCCAGCAGGGATATGAACACTGAAGCTTTCTTT,CASRDMNTEAFF
TRBJ2-7,TRBD1,TRBV10-3,few,TGTGCCATCAGGACCGACGACAGGGACGAGCAGTACTTC,CAIRTDDRDEQYF
TRBJ1-1,TRBD1,TRBV18,.,TGTGCCAGCTCGTACACAGGGGGTTGGGGAGCGGACACTGAAGCTTTCTTT,CASSYTGGWGADTEAFF
TRBJ1-2,.,TRBV5-4,.,TGTGCCAGCAGCCCGGCGCCTGCAGACTATGGCTACACCTTC,CASSPAPADYGYTF
TRBJ1-2,.,TRBV29-1,.,TGCAGCGTTGAAGTCCTGCAGGAGTGGGACTATGGCTACACCTTC,CSVEVLQEWDYGYTF
TRBJ1-4,TRBD1,TRBV25-1,.,TGTGCCAGCAGTGAATTTGTAATCTTGGGGACAGACCTCGAGGGAAAACTGTTTTTT,CASSEFVILGTDLEGKLFF
TRBJ1-1,.,TRBV7-8,.,TGTGCCAGCAGCTTAGTTGTTTCGGAGTACACTGAAGCTTTCTTT,CASSLVVSEYTEAFF
TRBJ1-5,.,TRBV20-1,.,TGCAGTGCTAGAAGTTGGGGGACTCAGCCCCAGCATTTT,CSARSWGTQPQHF
TRBJ2-1,.,TRBV4-1,.,TGCGCCAGCAGCCAAGCTAGGGCTACGGGCAATGAGCAGTTCTTC,CASSQARATGNEQFF
TRBJ2-1,TRBD1,TRBV9,.,TGTGCCAGCAGCCCGGGACAGAGTGGGGCCTATGAGCAGTTCTTC,CASSPGQSGAYEQFF
TRBJ2-1,.,TRBV7-3,.,TGTGCCAGCAGCCTAACACAACTTAGCGGAGCCGTTCAGTTCTTC,CASSLTQLSGAVQFF
TRBJ2-5,.,TRBV6-1,few,TGTGCCAGCAGTTACGCGCAGGGAGAGACCCAGTACTTC,CASSYAQGETQYF
TRBJ1-5,TRBD1,TRBV2,.,TGTGCCAGCAGTGAAGGGGACAGTCGCAATCAGCCCCAGCATTTT,CASSEGDSRNQPQHF
TRBJ1-5,TRBD1,TRBV27,.,TGTGCCAGCAGTTTGGACAGGTTGACTCAGCCCCAGCATTTT,CASSLDRLTQPQHF
TRBJ2-1,.,TRBV11-3,.,TGTGCCAGCAGCTTAGTGGGGCCGCCGGCCAATGAGCAGTTCTTC,CASSLVGPPANEQFF
TRBJ1-3,.,TRBV12-3/TRBV12-4,.,TGTGCCAGCAGTTTAGCGGTTGTTAACACCATATATTTT,CASSLAVVNTIYF
TRBJ2-3,.,TRBV28,.,TGTGCCAGCAGTTTACGGGGGGCGGGGGATACGCAGTATTTT,CASSLRGAGDTQYF
TRBJ1-2,.,TRBV21-1,.,TGTGCCAGCAGCAAAGACCAGGGAGGACTTCATGGCTACACCTTC,CASSKDQGGLHGYTF
TRBJ1-2,.,TRBV12-3/TRBV12-4,once,TGTGCCAGCACTGAAGGACGAATGGGCTACACCTTC,CASTEGRMGYTF
TRBJ1-1,.,TRBV7-9,.,TGTGCCAGCAACCTAAACAGGGCGAACACTGAAGCTTTCTTT,CASNLNRANTEAFF
TRBJ2-1,.,TRBV10-2,.,TGCGCCAGCAGTGAAGGAGGGCATGAGCAGTTCTTC,CASSEGGHEQFF
TRBJ2-7,.,TRBV2,.,TGTGCCAGCATCGGCGGCTATTCCTACGAGCAGTACTTC,CASIGGYSYEQYF
TRBJ1-2,TRBD1,TRBV13,.,TGTGCCAGCAGCTTGTCGACCTACAGGGGTCCAAACGATGGCTACACCTTC,CASSLSTYRGPNDGYTF
TRBJ1-5,TRBD1,TRBV28,.,TGTGCCAGCAGCCAGGACAGGGGGACTGGGCCCCAGCATTTT,CASSQDRGTGPQHF
TRBJ1-3,.,TRBV4-1,.,TGCGCCAGCAGCCAAGTATTCCTGAACTCTGGAAACACCATATATTTT,CASSQVFLNSGNTIYF
TRBJ1-1,.,TRBV7-6,.,TGTGCCAGCAGCTCGGACTTTCTGCACACTGAAGCTTTCTTT,CASSSDFLHTEAFF
TRBJ2-7,.,TRBV12-5,.,TGTGCTAGTGGTTTCGATGGACCGAACTACGAGCAGTACTTC,CASGFDGPNYEQYF
TRBJ1-1,.,TRBV4-3,.,TGCGCCAGCAGCCAAGATTCACAGTCAGAGAACACTGAAGCTTTCTTT,CASSQDSQSENTEAFF
TRBJ1-1,.,TRBV7-9,.,TGTGCCAGCAGACTACGCGATTCGGGCGCCAGGAACACTGAAGCTTTCTTT,CASRLRDSGARNTEAFF
TRBJ2-7,.,TRBV20-1,.,TGCAGTGCTAGAGATAGGGGTTCCTCCTACGAGCAGTACTTC,CSARDRGSSYEQYF
TRBJ2-2,TRBD1,TRBV15,.,TGTGCCACCAGCAGAGATAGGGGACAGTCGGGCACCGGGGAGCTGTTTTTT,CATSRDRGQSGTGELFF
TRBJ2-1,.,TRBV19,.,TGTGCCAGTAGTATGATGGGGGTTTCCTACAATGAGCAGTTCTTC,CASSMMGVSYNEQFF
TRBJ2-5,.,TRBV5-1,.,TGCGCCAGCAGCTTGGACGGGTTCGGAGAGACCCAGTACTTC,CASSLDGFGETQYF
TRBJ2-1,.,TRBV12-3/TRBV12-4,.,TGTGCCAGCAGTTTTGCAGGGTATATCGATGAGCAGTTCTTC,CASSFAGYIDEQFF
TRBJ2-3,.,TRBV5-1,.,TGCGCCAGCAGCGGCACTAGCTTTAGCACAGATACGCAGTATTTT,CASSGTSFSTDTQYF
TRBJ1-1,TRBD1,TRBV2,.,TGTGCCAGCAGTGAAGCTTTCCGGGACAGGGTTGAAGCTTTCTTT,CASSEAFRDRVEAFF
TRBJ1-5,.,TRBV7-9,.,TGTGCCAGCAGCTTAGAAGCGGCAGGGCGAAACAATCAGCCCCAGCATTTT,CASSLEAAGRNNQPQHF
TRBJ1-2,.,TRBV4-1,few,TGCGCCAGCAGCCATCCGAACCTCTATGGCTACACCTTC,CASSHPNLYGYTF
TRBJ2-5,.,TRBV6-1,few,TGTGCCAGCAGGGAGACGGGGCAAGAGACCCAGTACTTC,CASRETGQETQYF